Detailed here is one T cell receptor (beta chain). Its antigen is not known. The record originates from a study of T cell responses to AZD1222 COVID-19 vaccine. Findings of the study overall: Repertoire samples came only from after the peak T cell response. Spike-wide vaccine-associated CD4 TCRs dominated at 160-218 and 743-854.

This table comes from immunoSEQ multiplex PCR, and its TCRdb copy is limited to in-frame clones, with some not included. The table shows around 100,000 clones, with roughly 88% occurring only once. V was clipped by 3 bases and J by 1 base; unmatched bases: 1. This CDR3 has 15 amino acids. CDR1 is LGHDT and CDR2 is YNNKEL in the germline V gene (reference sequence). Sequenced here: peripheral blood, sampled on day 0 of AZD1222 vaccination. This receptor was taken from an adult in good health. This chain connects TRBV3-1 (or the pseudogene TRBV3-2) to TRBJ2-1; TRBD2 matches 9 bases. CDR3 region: CASSQLAGSYNEQFF. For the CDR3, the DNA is TGTGCCAGCAGCCAGCTAGCGGGGTCCTACAATGAGCAGTTCTTC.